This T cell receptor beta chain was observed in a study of identical twins. Study outcomes and limitations: Out-of-frame alpha sequences shared by twins were enriched for low generation probability. Researchers reported weaker excess twin sharing in beta out-of-frame sequences.

This clonotype came up a few times. Its antigen remains unidentified. V was cut by 5 bases and J by 3 bases, with 25 bases left in between. Looked up from germline, CDR1 is SGHAT and CDR2 is FQNNGV. The CDR3 covers 18 residues. Via MiXCR, TCRdb re-called the 5' RACE reads, giving one row per CDR3 protein. The table shows approximately 350,000 distinct CDR3 sequences, with approximately 13% occurring only once. These data are also associated with another study on yellow fever vaccine responses in identical twins. This second study says: Reports say the vaccine T cell response in twins looked partly convergent and partly personalized.

The sequencing sample was made of CD8+ T cells sorted from blood. The chain carries TRBV11-2 and TRBJ1-1; D perhaps matches TRBD1 (6 bases). The source of this sequence is a woman younger than 35 in good health. CDR3 region: CASSPRGAGDAPDTEAFF. The CDR3 DNA reads as TGTGCCAGCAGCCCCCGGGGGGCAGGGGACGCGCCAGACACTGAAGCTTTCTTT.